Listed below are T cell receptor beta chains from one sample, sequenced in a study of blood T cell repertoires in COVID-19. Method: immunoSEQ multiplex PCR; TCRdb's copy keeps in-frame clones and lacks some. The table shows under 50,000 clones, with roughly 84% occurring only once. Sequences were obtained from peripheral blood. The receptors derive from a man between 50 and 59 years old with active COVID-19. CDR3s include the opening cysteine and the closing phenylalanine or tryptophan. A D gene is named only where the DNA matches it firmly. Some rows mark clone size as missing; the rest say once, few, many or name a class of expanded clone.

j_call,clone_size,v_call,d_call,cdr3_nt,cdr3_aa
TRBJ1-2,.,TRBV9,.,TGTGCCAGCACCTTGGGGGGGAGGGCCCCTTATGGCTACACCTTC,CASTLGGRAPYGYTF
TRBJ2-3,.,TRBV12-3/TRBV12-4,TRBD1,TGTGCCAGCAGACAGGGGCGAACAGATACGCAGTATTTT,CASRQGRTDTQYF
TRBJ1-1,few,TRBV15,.,TGTGCCACCAGCTTCGGGGGGCGAAATGAAGCTTTCTTT,CATSFGGRNEAFF
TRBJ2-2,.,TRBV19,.,TGTGCCAGTAGTATACGGGTTAACACCGGGGAGCTGTTTTTT,CASSIRVNTGELFF
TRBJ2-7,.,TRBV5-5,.,TGTGCCAGCAGCTCGGACAGTCTCTACGAGCAGTACTTC,CASSSDSLYEQYF
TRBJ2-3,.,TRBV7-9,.,TGTGCCAGCAGCTTATTATCTGGGCAGGCAGATACGCAGTATTTT,CASSLLSGQADTQYF
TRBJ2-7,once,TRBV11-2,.,TGTGCCAGCAGCTCGATATATAGACTAGTCTACGAGCAGTACTTC,CASSSIYRLVYEQYF
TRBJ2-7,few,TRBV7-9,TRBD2,TGTGCCAGCAGCTTAGTCGGGGGACTAGTAAGCGGCGAGCAGTACTTC,CASSLVGGLVSGEQYF
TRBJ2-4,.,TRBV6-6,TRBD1,TGTGCCAGCAGTCCCCGACAGGGAGCCAACATTCAGTACTTC,CASSPRQGANIQYF
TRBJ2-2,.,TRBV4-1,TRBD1,TGCGCCAGCAGCCAGGGACAGGGAAGTCTAACCGGGGAGCTGTTTTTT,CASSQGQGSLTGELFF
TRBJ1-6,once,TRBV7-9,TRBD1,TGTGCCAGCAGCTGGACAGGGAGGGATTCACCCCTCCACTTT,CASSWTGRDSPLHF
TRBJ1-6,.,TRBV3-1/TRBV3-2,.,TGTGCCAGCAGCAGCCGGGACAAAGAGGGTTCACCCCTCCACTTT,CASSSRDKEGSPLHF
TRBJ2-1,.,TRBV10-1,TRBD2,TGCGCCAGCAGTACACCCGGGACTAGCGGGGGGAATGAGCAGTTCTTC,CASSTPGTSGGNEQFF
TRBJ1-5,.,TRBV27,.,TGTGCCAGCAGTTTATCCGGACAGAATCAGCCCCAGCATTTT,CASSLSGQNQPQHF
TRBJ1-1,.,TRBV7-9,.,TGTGCCAGCAGCTTAGACAGCGGAGAAGCTTTCTTT,CASSLDSGEAFF
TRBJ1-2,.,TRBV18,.,TGTGCCAGCTCACCACCCACAGGGAACTATGGCTACACCTTC,CASSPPTGNYGYTF
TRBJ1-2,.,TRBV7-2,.,TGTGCCAGCAGTATAAACCGGTATGGCTACACCTTC,CASSINRYGYTF
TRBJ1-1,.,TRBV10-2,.,TGCGCCAGCAGTGAGTTTGGGGGCATGGGCACTGAAGCTTTCTTT,CASSEFGGMGTEAFF
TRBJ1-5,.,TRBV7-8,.,TGTGCCAGCAGCCCAGGTAGGGCAGGGAATAATCAGCCCCAGCATTTT,CASSPGRAGNNQPQHF
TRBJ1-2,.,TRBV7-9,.,TGTGCCAGCACCTCAGCGAGCTATGGCTACACCTTC,CASTSASYGYTF
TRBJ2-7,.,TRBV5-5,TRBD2,TGTGCCAGCAGCTTATCTCCTAGCGGGGGGGTATTAGCTTTCTACGAGCAGTACTTC,CASSLSPSGGVLAFYEQYF
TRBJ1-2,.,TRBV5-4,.,TGTGCCAGCAGCTTGGTTAACAGGGCAAAATATCCCTATGGCTACACCTTC,CASSLVNRAKYPYGYTF
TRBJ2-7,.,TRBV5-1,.,TGCGCCAGCAGCTTGGGGCCAGGGTTAAGCTCCTACGAGCAGTACTTC,CASSLGPGLSSYEQYF
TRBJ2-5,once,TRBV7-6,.,TGTGCCAGCAGCTTCGGTTGGACACCTCGGGAGACCCAGTACTTC,CASSFGWTPRETQYF
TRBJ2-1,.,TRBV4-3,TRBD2,TGCGCCAGCAGCCAAGATTTGCTAGCGGGCCTTAATGAGCAGTTCTTC,CASSQDLLAGLNEQFF
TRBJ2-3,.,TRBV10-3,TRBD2,TGTGCCATCAGTGCCGCCGGGACTAGCGGCACAGATACGCAGTATTTT,CAISAAGTSGTDTQYF
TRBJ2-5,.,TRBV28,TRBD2,TGTGCCAGCAGTTTACTCGCGGGGGGTGGAGAGACCCAGTACTTC,CASSLLAGGGETQYF
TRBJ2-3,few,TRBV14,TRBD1,TGTGCCAGCAGCCAAACGGACAGGTCATTCACAGATACGCAGTATTTT,CASSQTDRSFTDTQYF
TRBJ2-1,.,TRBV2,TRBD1,TGTGCCAGCGGACAGGGCGGATACAATGAGCAGTTCTTC,CASGQGGYNEQFF
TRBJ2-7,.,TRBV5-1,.,TGCGCCAGCAGCTTATCACAACCCACCTACGAGCAGTACTTC,CASSLSQPTYEQYF
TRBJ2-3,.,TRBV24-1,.,TGTGCCACCAGTGGCGGGACAGATACGCAGTATTTT,CATSGGTDTQYF
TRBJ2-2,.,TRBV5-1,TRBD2,TGCGCCAGCAGCTTGGGAGCGGGGATGCGGGAGCTGTTTTTT,CASSLGAGMRELFF
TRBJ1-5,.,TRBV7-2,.,TGTGCCAGCAGCTTAGAAGGGACACGTTATAGCAATCAGCCCCAGCATTTT,CASSLEGTRYSNQPQHF
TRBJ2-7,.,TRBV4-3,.,TGCGCCAGCAGCCAGGTACTAGCAAGCTACGAGCAGTACTTC,CASSQVLASYEQYF
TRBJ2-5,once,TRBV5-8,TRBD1,TGTGCCAGCAGCAAAGGACAGGGGGGAGAGACCCAGTACTTC,CASSKGQGGETQYF
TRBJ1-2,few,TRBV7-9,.,TGTGCCAGCATGGGCAGCCTCAACTATGGCTACACCTTC,CASMGSLNYGYTF
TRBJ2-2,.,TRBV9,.,TGTGCCAGCAGCGTCATTTCCGGGGAGCTGTTTTTT,CASSVISGELFF
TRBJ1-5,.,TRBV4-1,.,TGCGCCAGCAGCCCTAGCCAGGAGCTGGGGCCCCAGCATTTT,CASSPSQELGPQHF
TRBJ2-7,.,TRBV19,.,TGTGCCAGTAGTATAGAATTCTCGGGAGCCAACTACGAGCAGTACTTC,CASSIEFSGANYEQYF
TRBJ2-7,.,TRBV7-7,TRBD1,TGTGCCAGCAGCAGCGGGACAGGGGTTTCCTACGAGCAGTACTTC,CASSSGTGVSYEQYF
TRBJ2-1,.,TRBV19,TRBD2,TGTGCCAGTAGTCCGGGACTAGCGGGGGGGTACAATGAGCAGTTCTTC,CASSPGLAGGYNEQFF
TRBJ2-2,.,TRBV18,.,TGTGCCAGCTCACCTCTCGACACTCAAATCACCGGGGAGCTGTTTTTT,CASSPLDTQITGELFF
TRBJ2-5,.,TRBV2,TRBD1,TGTGCCAGCATTTTCCGGGACAGAAGCCAAGAGACCCAGTACTTC,CASIFRDRSQETQYF
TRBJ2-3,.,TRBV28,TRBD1,TGTGCCAGCAGTTCAGGGGGACAGGGGGTGGATTTT,CASSSGGQGVDF
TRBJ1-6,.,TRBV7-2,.,TGTGCCAGCAGCTTAGTAACAGGATCACCCCTCCACTTT,CASSLVTGSPLHF
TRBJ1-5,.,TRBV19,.,TGTGCCAGTAGTATCTACCAGCCCCAGCATTTT,CASSIYQPQHF
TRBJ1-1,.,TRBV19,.,TGTGCCAGTTCTCAGGGGTGGGCTGAAGCTTTCTTT,CASSQGWAEAFF